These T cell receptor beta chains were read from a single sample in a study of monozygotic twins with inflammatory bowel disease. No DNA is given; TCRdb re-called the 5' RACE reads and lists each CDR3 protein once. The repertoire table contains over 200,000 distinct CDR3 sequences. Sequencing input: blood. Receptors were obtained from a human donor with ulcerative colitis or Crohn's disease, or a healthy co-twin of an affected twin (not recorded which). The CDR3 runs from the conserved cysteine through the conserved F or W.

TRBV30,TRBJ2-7,CAWSRGALTGGRFEQYF
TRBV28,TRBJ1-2,CASSAPGQLYGYTF
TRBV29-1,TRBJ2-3,CSVAGSGASTDTQYF
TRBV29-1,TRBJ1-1,CSVVGTRGNTEAFF
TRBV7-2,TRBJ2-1,CASSLEGDFEQFF
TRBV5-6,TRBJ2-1,CASSSKPPVREKQFF
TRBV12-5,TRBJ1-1,CASGLLPWNTEAFF
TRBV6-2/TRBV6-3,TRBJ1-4,CASIDRLGNEKLFF
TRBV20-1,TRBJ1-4,CSASTGINEKLFF
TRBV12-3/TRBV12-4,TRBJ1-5,CASTLGSGLAPQHF
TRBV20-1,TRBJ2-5,CSARGTTAQETQYF
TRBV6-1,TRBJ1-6,CASTRENNSPLHF
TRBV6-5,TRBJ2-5,CASSYGASPQETQYF
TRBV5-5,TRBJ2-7,CASSLGPDINSYEQYF
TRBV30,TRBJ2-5,CAWSAGGRTQETQYF
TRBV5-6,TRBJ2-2,CASSLAAAGELFF
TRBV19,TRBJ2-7,CASSPGQYRLSYEQYF
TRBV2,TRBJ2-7,CASKAGRSYEQYF
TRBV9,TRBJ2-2,CASSVDSTGELFF
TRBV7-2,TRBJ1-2,CASSPSGPGYGYTF
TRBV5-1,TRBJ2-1,CASSFSGTDNEQFF
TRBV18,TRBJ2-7,CASSLDQNYEQYF
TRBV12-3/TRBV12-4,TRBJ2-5,CASSREETQYF
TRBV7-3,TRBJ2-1,CASSLEAGLLNEQFF
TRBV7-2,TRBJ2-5,CASSLAGQVSETQYF
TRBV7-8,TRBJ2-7,CASSGPWPLSYEQYF
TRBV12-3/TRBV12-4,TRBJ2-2,CASWGLTTGELFF
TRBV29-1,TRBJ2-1,CSVVRETSGGF
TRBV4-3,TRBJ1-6,CASSQDRNQLRDNSPLHF
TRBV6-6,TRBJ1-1,CASSYTRGGEAFF
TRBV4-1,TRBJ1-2,CASSQGQGGDGYTF
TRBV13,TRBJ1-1,CASSSQGTTEAFF
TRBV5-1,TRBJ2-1,CASSLGGNGEQFF
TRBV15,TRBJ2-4,CATSKIDYFGTGRNIQYF
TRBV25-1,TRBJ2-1,CASSESGQGFRQFF
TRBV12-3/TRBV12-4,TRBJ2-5,CASSLSSGQETQHF
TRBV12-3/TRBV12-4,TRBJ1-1,CASSFGGHPKTEAFF
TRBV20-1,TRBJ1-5,CSANDRGKGQPQHF
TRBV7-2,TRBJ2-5,CASSNGPQETQYF
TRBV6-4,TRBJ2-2,CASSVASGGPAELFF
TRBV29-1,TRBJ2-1,CSGRSPSGEQFF
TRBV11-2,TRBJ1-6,CASSLGVRENSPLHF
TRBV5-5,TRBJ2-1,CASSLGGPLNEQFF
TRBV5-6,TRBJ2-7,CASRSGGANPEQYF
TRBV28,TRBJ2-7,CASSFKRSYEQYF
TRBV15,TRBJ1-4,CATSRDYTTGRSNEKLFF
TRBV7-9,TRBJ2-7,CASSLYSSYEQYF
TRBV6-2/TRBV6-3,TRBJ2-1,CASMENYYNEQFF
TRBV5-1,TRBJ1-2,CASSSGQGALLDYTF
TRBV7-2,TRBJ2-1,CASSSSGVINEQFF
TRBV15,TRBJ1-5,CATSTRGNQPQHF
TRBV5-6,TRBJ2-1,CASIKRIANEQFF
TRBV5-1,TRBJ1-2,CASSLTGGLWYTF
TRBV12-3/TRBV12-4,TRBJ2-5,CVSSPGAGSETQYF
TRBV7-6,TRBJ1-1,CASSLAAEWGTEAFF
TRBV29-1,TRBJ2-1,CSVDGTSGSTNNEQFF
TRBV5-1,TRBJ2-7,CASSPGTGFCEQYF
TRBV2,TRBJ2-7,CASSEPREVNEQYF
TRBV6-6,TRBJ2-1,CASGAGLYYNEQFF
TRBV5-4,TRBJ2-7,CASSLEVGGYEQYF